These 4 T cell receptor beta chains were sequenced from one sample in a study of T cells in localized non-small cell lung cancer. TCRdb keeps only in-frame clones here, not all; method: immunoSEQ multiplex PCR. The sample holds tens of thousands of clones, 80% seen once. This sample comprised peripheral blood, obtained before any cancer treatment. These receptor sequences come from a female donor older than 55 with stage I lung adenocarcinoma.

The chain joins TRBV4-3 to TRBJ2-2; tentatively, D is TRBD2 (5 bases). Trimming removed 0 bases at V and 10 bases at J, with 9 bases between. CDR1 LGHNA and CDR2 YSLEER come from the germline V gene. CDR3 size: 13 residues. The CDR3 coding sequence is TGCGCCAGCAGCCAAGATCGGGGTCAGGAGCTGTTTTTT. It codes for CASSQDRGQELFF.

This clone was counted once. The chain is built from TRBV12-2 and TRBJ1-1; no DNA check was done on the table's D call, TRBD1. TRBV12-2 is a pseudogene. The CDR3 runs 15 residues. CDR3 protein: CASRLGQLSNTEAFF. The CDR3 DNA reads TGTGCAAGTCGCTTAGGACAGCTTTCCAACACTGAAGCTTTCTTT.

This sequence joins TRBV14 and TRBJ2-7, with D tentatively TRBD1 or TRBD2 (5 bases each). CDR3 length: 13 residues. Trimming cost V 4 bases and J 4 bases, with 11 bases left between them. Germline V gene lookup returns CDR1 SGHDN and CDR2 FVKESK. The CDR3 spells CASSRDEGYEQYF. The CDR3 DNA reads as TGTGCCAGCAGCCGGGACGAGGGTTACGAGCAGTACTTC.

CDR3 DNA: TGTGCCAGCTCACCACCGGGACAAGGAAGGAGATCACCCCTCCACTTT. Its protein is CASSPPGQGRRSPLHF. V is TRBV18 and J is TRBJ1-6; D possibly corresponds to TRBD1 (6 bases). This CDR3 is 16 amino acids long. The ends were cut back, 0 bases at V and 10 bases at J, with 16 bases in the middle. The germline V gene encodes CDR1 KGHSH and CDR2 LQKENI.